The 25 T cell receptor beta chains presented below share a single source sample, sequenced in a study of response to subunit inactivated influenza vaccine. Each CDR3 protein is one row after TCRdb ran MiXCR on the RT-PCR reads. The sample holds around 570,000 distinct CDR3 sequences, approximately 11% seen once. This sample was shared with a second study, whose subject was T cells expressing NK-cell markers. That report notes: The TCR beta cDNA came from 5'RACE template switching with UMIs.

The sequencing here drew on PBMCs from blood, taken on the day of vaccination. The receptors stem from a man aged 45-65 years who received an inactivated influenza vaccine.

This clonotype was detected a few times. The rearrangement links TRBV12-3 or TRBV12-4 to TRBJ2-2; 12 bases are shared with TRBD2. The CDR3 spans 18 residues. V was clipped by 3 bases and J by 0 bases; unmatched bases: 5. DNA for the CDR3: TGTGCCAGCAGTTTGGGGACTAGCGGGTTCGCGAACACCGGGGAGCTGTTTTTT. This translates into CASSLGTSGFANTGELFF.

J is TRBJ2-1 and V is TRBV6-5, with D tentatively TRBD2 (6 bases). Germline V CDR1 and CDR2: MNHEY, SVGAGI. V was trimmed by 4 bases and J by 6 bases, leaving 16 bases between them. This CDR3 has 15 amino acids. The chain's CDR3 is CASSSWTNSRNEQFF. Written as DNA, the CDR3 is TGTGCCAGCAGTTCGTGGACTAACTCCCGCAATGAGCAGTTCTTC.

V usage is TRBV29-1 and J usage is TRBJ2-5, with unresolved D. Per the germline V gene, CDR1 is SQVTM and CDR2 is ANQGSEA. V dropped 7 bases and J dropped 5 bases, with 8 bases sitting between them. The CDR3 has 10 residues. The CDR3 here is CSGSLETQYF. In DNA form, the CDR3 reads TGCAGCGGTAGCTTGGAGACCCAGTACTTC.

The gene calls are TRBV9 and TRBJ1-2, with D possibly matching TRBD1 (5 bases). CDR3 length: 12 residues. Per the germline V gene, CDR1 is SGDLS and CDR2 is YYNGEE. Trimming took off 6 bases at V and 8 bases at J, with 14 bases between the two ends. The CDR3: CASNGRGDGYTF. The CDR3 DNA follows: TGTGCCAGCAACGGGAGAGGGGACGGCTACACCTTC.

The chain recombines TRBV7-8 with TRBJ2-1; D is unclear. Germline V CDR1 and CDR2: SGHVS, FQNEAQ. V lost 2 bases and J 7 bases, leaving 15 bases between the germline ends. This CDR3 contains 15 residues. The CDR3 DNA is TGTGCCAGCAGCTTAATGTTCCGGAACGGGAATGAGCAGTTCTTC. This gives the protein CASSLMFRNGNEQFF.

This clonotype was detected once. V is TRBV14 and J is TRBJ2-5; D remains unclear. Deletions cut 1 base from V and 5 bases from J, with 14 bases between. CDR3 length equals 15 residues. Germline-derived CDR1 and CDR2 are SGHDN and FVKESK. The chain's CDR3 is CASSQGRWVYETQYF. The CDR3 nucleotides are TGTGCCAGCAGCCAAGGACGGTGGGTTTACGAGACCCAGTACTTC.

This clonotype was observed a handful of times. The CDR3 sequence is CASSPVGTGRETQYF. The CDR3 DNA is TGTGCCAGCAGCCCTGTTGGGACAGGGAGAGAGACCCAGTACTTC. The gene calls are TRBV5-5 and TRBJ2-5; TRBD1 matches at 9 bases. With 4 bases clipped from V and 4 bases from J, the junction kept 8 bases outside the gene matches. The CDR3 covers 15 residues. The V gene's germline CDR1 is SGHKS and CDR2 YYEKEE (reference sequence).

The table lists this clonotype with a few counts. The chain carries TRBV15 and TRBJ1-2; D unclear. Germline V CDR1 and CDR2: LNHNV, YYDKDF (reference sequence). This CDR3 has 14 amino acids. Trimming removed 0 bases from V and 2 bases from J, with 7 bases in between. CDR3 amino acids: CATSRDSPNYGYTF. DNA for the CDR3: TGTGCCACCAGCAGAGATAGCCCGAACTATGGCTACACCTTC.

The sample holds a few counts of this clonotype. The V call is TRBV28, the J call TRBJ2-7, with 7 bases aligning to TRBD2. The CDR3 loop spans 14 amino acids. The germline CDR1 and CDR2 sequences are MDHEN and SYDVKM. The trim removed 3 bases at V and 12 bases at J, leaving 14 bases unmatched. CDR3 region: CASSFSWEGLRPYF. The CDR3 region has the DNA TGTGCCAGCAGTTTTTCGTGGGAGGGCCTACGACCGTACTTC.

As for this clonotype: The junction departs from the called germline gene at one end, perhaps through a read error. The genes are TRBV5-1 and TRBJ2-2, with D possibly matching TRBD2 (6 bases). Germline loops: CDR1 SGHRS, CDR2 YFSETQ. The CDR3 extends over 15 amino acids. The CDR3 reads CACSLAEPNTGELFF. The CDR3 DNA is TGCGCCTGCAGCTTAGCGGAGCCGAACACCGGGGAGCTGTTTTTT.

This clonotype turned up a few times. J is TRBJ2-7 and V is TRBV29-1; 7 bases fit TRBD2. CDR1 and CDR2 from the germline V gene are SQVTM and ANQGSEA. This CDR3 region has 14 residues. After removal of 2 bases from V and 9 bases from J, the junction contained 13 bases not matched to a gene. CDR3 nucleotide sequence: TGCAGCGTTGAACTCCCAGCGGGACCTCGGGTGCAGTACTTC. It encodes CSVELPAGPRVQYF.

The chain recombines TRBV20-1 with TRBJ2-7; maybe TRBD2 (6 bases). The V end was cut by 5 bases, the J end by 7 bases, with 18 bases between. In germline, CDR1 is DFQATT, CDR2 SNEGSKA (reference sequence). This CDR3 has 13 amino acids. CDR3 in DNA: TGCAGTGCTGGCCTTGGGGGACTTAGGGAGCAGTACTTC. It codes for CSAGLGGLREQYF.

This clonotype was counted a few times. The chain combines TRBV12-3 or TRBV12-4 with TRBJ2-1; 7 nucleotides match TRBD1. This CDR3 contains 13 residues. Trimming at V came to 6 bases and at J to 5 bases, leaving 4 bases not matched to a gene. The CDR3 spells CASRRGQDNEQFF. The CDR3 DNA follows: TGTGCCAGCAGACGCGGACAGGACAATGAGCAGTTCTTC.

There are a few counts of this clonotype. The chain uses TRBV5-1 and TRBJ2-7; 8 bases fit TRBD1. V dropped 0 bases and J dropped 0; count of bases not matched to a gene: 8. From germline, CDR1 is SGHRS and CDR2 YFSETQ. The CDR3 totals 17 residues. The CDR3 DNA reads TGCGCCAGCAGCTTGGGACCGACTGGACAGGGCTCCTACGAGCAGTACTTC. Protein: CASSLGPTGQGSYEQYF.

The genes are TRBV5-1 and TRBJ2-3; 8 bases are a match to TRBD2. The CDR3 sequence is 13 residues long. In germline, CDR1 is SGHRS, CDR2 YFSETQ. V shed 3 bases and J 5 bases; nucleotides not matched to a gene: 2. The CDR3 loop is CASSSGTRDTQYF. As DNA, the CDR3 is TGCGCCAGCAGCTCCGGGACTAGAGATACGCAGTATTTT.

The CDR3 region is CASSSGGGTVDRETQYF. Written as DNA, the CDR3 is TGTGCCAGCAGCTCCGGTGGGGGGACAGTGGACCGAGAGACCCAGTACTTC. The chain is built from TRBV7-2 and TRBJ2-5; D might be TRBD1 (7 bases). Germline CDR1 is SGHTA and CDR2 is FQGNSA. The V and J ends lost 4 bases and 4 bases respectively, with 22 bases between them. The CDR3 has 17 residues.

The sample holds a few counts of this clonotype. V gene TRBV24-1 combines with J gene TRBJ2-2, with D possibly TRBD1 on 5 matching bases. Trimming left V 4 bases short and J 0 bases short, with 20 bases between. CDR3 length: 19 residues. CDR1 and CDR2 (germline): KGHDR, SFDVKD. CDR3 residues: CATSDSVSDSFANTGELFF. The CDR3 nucleotides read TGTGCCACCAGTGACTCCGTTTCCGACAGTTTCGCGAACACCGGGGAGCTGTTTTTT.

V usage is TRBV20-1 and J usage is TRBJ1-1; 7 bases agree with TRBD1. Germline CDR1 is DFQATT and CDR2 is SNEGSKA (reference sequence). Trimming took 0 bases from V and 10 from J; bases not matched to a gene: 8. The CDR3 extends over 13 amino acids. For the CDR3, the DNA is TGCAGTGCTAGAGATACAGGGGTAGAGAGAGCTTTCTTT. The encoded protein is CSARDTGVERAFF.

A few counts support this clonotype. V gene TRBV27 combines with J gene TRBJ2-6; tentatively, D is TRBD1 (5 bases). Germline CDR1 and CDR2: MNHEY and SMNVEV (reference sequence). This CDR3 contains 14 residues. The V and J ends lost 7 bases and 2 bases respectively, with 9 bases between them. The CDR3 sequence is CASTSGTGANVLTF. CDR3 bases: TGTGCCAGCACCTCAGGGACTGGGGCCAACGTCCTGACTTTC.

The chain joins TRBV29-1 to TRBJ2-3, with unresolved D. The CDR3 runs to 14 residues. Germline CDR1 SQVTM, CDR2 ANQGSEA. Trimming removed 5 bases from V and 4 bases from J, with 16 bases in between. The CDR3 protein is CSVLHQTMADTQYF. CDR3 nucleotide sequence: TGCAGCGTTCTCCATCAAACTATGGCAGATACGCAGTATTTT.

The chain has TRBV9 and TRBJ2-2; D uncertain. Trimming removed 1 base from V and 3 bases from J, with 16 bases in between. Germline CDR1 reads SGDLS; CDR2 reads YYNGEE. The CDR3 length is 17 residues. In nucleotides, the CDR3 is TGTGCCAGCAGCGTAAGAATTAGGACGGCCGACACCGGGGAGCTGTTTTTT. Its protein product is CASSVRIRTADTGELFF.

This chain uses TRBV18 with TRBJ2-4; D is ambiguous. V was shortened by 0 bases and J by 1 base, with 19 bases between the two germline ends. CDR1 KGHSH and CDR2 LQKENI come from the germline V gene. The length of the CDR3 is 19 residues. The DNA for the CDR3 is TGTGCCAGCTCACCACCGGGCACTTTAGATAGTTTCGCCAAAAACATTCAGTACTTC. Encoded protein: CASSPPGTLDSFAKNIQYF.

This chain uses TRBV20-1 with TRBJ2-7; tentatively, D is TRBD2 (5 bases). Trimming shortened V by 3 bases and J by 0 bases, and 12 bases separated the two germline ends. This CDR3 comprises 14 residues. Germline V gives CDR1 DFQATT, CDR2 SNEGSKA (reference sequence). This chain's CDR3 is CSAREAVGSYEQYF. CDR3 nucleotides: TGCAGTGCTAGGGAGGCCGTAGGCTCCTACGAGCAGTACTTC.

A few counts support this clonotype. The V call is TRBV28, the J call TRBJ2-7; no reliable D call. The CDR3 runs to 13 residues. CDR1 and CDR2 (germline): MDHEN, SYDVKM. Trimming cost V 5 bases and J 3 bases, with 11 bases left between them. The CDR3 nucleotides read TGTGCCAGCAGTATACAAGTTGGCTACGAGCAGTACTTC. It encodes CASSIQVGYEQYF.

In its sample, this clonotype was seen a few times. V and J are TRBV5-1 and TRBJ1-2; the D gene is possibly TRBD1 (6 bases). CDR1 SGHRS and CDR2 YFSETQ come from the germline V gene. CDR3 size: 15 residues. Trimming pared 4 bases from V and 4 bases from J, leaving 17 bases between. CDR3: CASSPGASGGYGYTF. The CDR3 nucleotides are TGCGCCAGCAGCCCGGGGGCCTCTGGAGGCTATGGCTACACCTTC.